Below are 20 T cell receptor beta chains sequenced from a single sample in a study of type 1 regulatory T cells. Each CDR3 protein gets one entry after TCRdb re-called the reads with MiXCR. The sample consists of about 62,000 distinct CDR3 sequences, 62% of them appearing once. The antigens of these receptors remain unknown. The specimen was cultured non-Tr1 T cells, either the whole culture or a sorted T cell fraction (not recorded which). The receptors originated from a human donor in good health.

The J gene is TRBJ1-3, the V gene TRBV7-2; the match to TRBD1 covers 7 bases. The V segment lost 5 bases and the J segment 2 bases; nucleotides outside the gene matches: 6. The V gene's germline CDR1 is SGHTA and CDR2 FQGNSA. This CDR3 region has 15 residues. The CDR3 sequence: CASSQQGNTGNTIYF. CDR3 bases: TGTGCCAGCAGCCAACAGGGGAACACTGGAAACACCATATATTTT.

The J gene is TRBJ2-1, the V gene TRBV7-2, with TRBD2 identical over 11 bases. This CDR3 spans 18 amino acids. V lost 5 bases and J lost 0; bases outside the gene matches: 9. The germline V gene encodes CDR1 SGHTA and CDR2 FQGNSA. The CDR3 is CASSAGTSGPISYNEQFF. The CDR3 bases are TGTGCCAGCAGCGCCGGGACTAGCGGTCCAATCTCCTACAATGAGCAGTTCTTC.

The chain joins TRBV7-9 to TRBJ2-5; 8 bases fit TRBD2. Per the germline V gene, CDR1 is SEHNR and CDR2 is FQNEAQ (reference sequence). The CDR3 contains 14 residues. Losses at the gene ends were 5 bases for V and 3 bases for J; bases not matched to a gene: 5. The CDR3 nucleotides read TGTGCCAGCAGCCCAGAAGCGGGAGAAGAGACCCAGTACTTC. Protein sequence: CASSPEAGEETQYF. Full variable domain (remainder filled in from reference TRBV7-9 and TRBJ2-5): DTGVSQNPRHKITKRGQNVTFRCDPISEHNRLYWYRQTLGQGPEFLTYFQNEAQLEKSRLLSDRFSAERPKGSFSTLEIQRTEQGDSAMYLCASSPEAGEETQYFGPGTRLLVL.

This clonotype has at least ten counts. This chain connects TRBV20-1 to TRBJ2-3, with 7 bases identical to TRBD2. CDR1 and CDR2 from the germline V gene are DFQATT and SNEGSKA (reference sequence). V trimming: 1 base; J trimming: 1 base; junction bases outside the gene matches: 5. The CDR3 runs to 15 residues. The DNA of the CDR3 is TGCAGTGCTAGAGCCGCGGGAGAGGGCACAGATACGCAGTATTTT. This codes for CSARAAGEGTDTQYF.

This clonotype was picked up many times. This chain joins TRBV20-1 and TRBJ2-7, with 7 bases aligning to TRBD1. The germline V gene has CDR1 DFQATT and CDR2 SNEGSKA (reference sequence). Trimming at V came to 4 bases and at J to 3 bases, leaving 6 bases not matched to a gene. CDR3 length: 13 amino acids. The CDR3 DNA is TGCAGTGCTACGGACAGGCTTGACTACGAGCAGTACTTC. This translates into CSATDRLDYEQYF.

This chain uses TRBV4-3 with TRBJ2-5, with 10 bases matching TRBD2. This CDR3 is 14 amino acids long. The V segment lost 4 bases and the J segment 7 bases; nucleotides outside the gene matches: 6. Germline CDR1 reads LGHNA; CDR2 reads YSLEER. The CDR3: CASSPGLASGTQYF. CDR3 DNA sequence: TGCGCCAGCAGCCCGGGACTAGCGTCCGGGACCCAGTACTTC.

This clonotype showed up just a few times. The rearrangement uses TRBV4-3 and TRBJ2-3; possibly TRBD2 for D (6 bases). CDR3 size: 16 residues. V was cut by 3 bases and J by 2 bases, with 15 bases left in between. Germline CDR1 is LGHNA and CDR2 is YSLEER. The CDR3 is CASSQGLLANTDTQYF. CDR3 bases: TGCGCCAGCAGCCAGGGCCTCCTAGCGAACACAGATACGCAGTATTTT.

The chain carries TRBV20-1 and TRBJ2-5; D unclear. From germline, CDR1 is DFQATT and CDR2 SNEGSKA (reference sequence). This CDR3 has 13 residues. The V gene lost 4 bases and the J gene lost 3 bases, with 12 bases spanning the gap. The CDR3 DNA follows: TGCAGTGCTACGCTCTGGTTAAAAGAGACCCAGTACTTC. This codes for CSATLWLKETQYF.

V and J are TRBV28 and TRBJ2-5, with 7 bases that match TRBD1. The germline gives CDR1 MDHEN, CDR2 SYDVKM. The CDR3 totals 15 residues. Trimming cost V 5 bases and J 2 bases; bases outside gene matches: 8. The CDR3 spells CASSPGTAIQETQYF. CDR3 DNA: TGTGCCAGCAGTCCGGGGACAGCTATTCAAGAGACCCAGTACTTC.

The gene calls are TRBV20-1 and TRBJ2-2; D remains ambiguous. The CDR3 contains 13 residues. CDR1 DFQATT and CDR2 SNEGSKA come from the germline V gene (reference sequence). The V end lost 0 bases, the J end lost 4 bases, and 6 bases lay between the germline ends. CDR3 nucleotides: TGCAGTGCTAGAGATTTCATCACCGGGGAGCTGTTTTTT. This encodes CSARDFITGELFF.

J is TRBJ2-7 and V is TRBV5-1, with D tentatively TRBD2 (5 bases). Germline-derived CDR1 and CDR2 are SGHRS and YFSETQ. The ends were cut back, 0 bases at V and 3 bases at J, with 13 bases in the middle. This CDR3 region has 15 residues. This CDR3 reads CASSLVTGNYYEQYF. In nucleotides, the CDR3 is TGCGCCAGCAGCTTGGTTACGGGAAATTACTACGAGCAGTACTTC.

The chain joins TRBV7-9 to TRBJ1-1; D might be TRBD1 (5 bases). CDR1 and CDR2 (germline): SEHNR, FQNEAQ (reference sequence). The CDR3 totals 15 residues. Trimming pared 1 base from V and 0 bases from J, leaving 9 bases between. CDR3 sequence: CASSLVGHLNTEAFF. The DNA for the CDR3 is TGTGCCAGCAGCTTAGTCGGACATCTGAACACTGAAGCTTTCTTT. Full variable domain (remainder filled in from reference TRBV7-9 and TRBJ1-1): DTGVSQNPRHKITKRGQNVTFRCDPISEHNRLYWYRQTLGQGPEFLTYFQNEAQLEKSRLLSDRFSAERPKGSFSTLEIQRTEQGDSAMYLCASSLVGHLNTEAFFGQGTRLTVV.

The CDR3 nucleotides are TGTGCCAGCAGCCCACTAGCGGGGGGAACAGATACGCAGTATTTT. Translation: CASSPLAGGTDTQYF. This chain connects TRBV7-7 to TRBJ2-3; 12 bases fit TRBD2. Germline-derived CDR1 and CDR2 are SSHAT and FNYEAQ (reference sequence). This CDR3 is built from 15 residues. The V segment lost 5 bases and the J segment 3 bases; nucleotides outside the gene matches: 3. Supplemented by reference TRBV7-7 and TRBJ2-3, the full variable domain reads GAGVSQSPRYKVTKRGQDVTLRCDPISSHATLYWYQQALGQGPEFLTYFNYEAQPDKSGLPSDRFSAERPEGSISTLTIQRTEQRDSAMYRCASSPLAGGTDTQYFGPGTRLTVL.

This clonotype was seen more than once but under ten times. The chain links TRBV18 to TRBJ2-1; TRBD2 matches 13 bases. This CDR3 is built from 16 residues. CDR1 and CDR2 (germline): KGHSH, LQKENI. Trimming cost V 3 bases and J 5 bases; bases outside gene matches: 4. CDR3 sequence reads: CASSPLGLAGHNEQFF. CDR3 nucleotides: TGTGCCAGCTCACCCTTGGGACTAGCGGGACACAATGAGCAGTTCTTC.

As to this clonotype: Compared with germline, one end of the junction differs, possibly owing to a read error. The chain combines TRBV20-1 with TRBJ2-2, with D possibly matching TRBD2 (6 bases). The CDR3 contains 15 residues. Looked up from germline, CDR1 is DFQATT and CDR2 is SNEGSKA (reference sequence). The DNA for the CDR3 is TGCAGTGCTACAATAGAAGGCGGGATAACCGGGGAGTTGTTTTTT. Translating it yields CSATIEGGITGELFF.

This clonotype occurred a few times. The chain is built from TRBV6-6 and TRBJ2-5, with 11 positions matching TRBD2. The V segment lost 4 bases and the J segment 3 bases; nucleotides outside the gene matches: 4. The CDR3 is 15 residues long. From germline, CDR1 is MNHNY and CDR2 SVGAGI (reference sequence). Here the CDR3 DNA reads TGTGCCAGCAGTTCGATAGCGGGAGGGAAAGAGACCCAGTACTTC. Encoded protein: CASSSIAGGKETQYF.

The CDR3 bases are TGTGCCAGCAGCTTAAGGGAAAATCAGCCCCAGCATTTT. It encodes CASSLRENQPQHF. The V gene is TRBV7-9, the J gene TRBJ1-5; D not certain. This CDR3 comprises 13 residues. CDR1 and CDR2 (germline): SEHNR, FQNEAQ (reference sequence). V was pared by 2 bases and J by 4 bases, with 6 bases between. Using reference TRBV7-9 and TRBJ1-5 for the parts outside the CDR3, the full variable domain is DTGVSQNPRHKITKRGQNVTFRCDPISEHNRLYWYRQTLGQGPEFLTYFQNEAQLEKSRLLSDRFSAERPKGSFSTLEIQRTEQGDSAMYLCASSLRENQPQHFGDGTRLSIL.

This chain connects TRBV6-1 to TRBJ2-7; no clear D gene. The CDR3 extends over 13 amino acids. V gave up 8 bases and J gave up 0 bases, with 11 bases separating them. Germline assignment: CDR1 MNHNS and CDR2 SASEGT. CDR3 sequence: CASLTSSSYEQYF. The CDR3 region has the DNA TGTGCCAGCTTGACTTCGAGCTCCTACGAGCAGTACTTC.

This chain connects TRBV11-2 to TRBJ2-1; 14 bases line up with TRBD2. Per germline, CDR1 SGHAT and CDR2 FQNNGV. The V segment lost 5 bases and the J segment 4 bases; nucleotides outside the gene matches: 7. There are 17 residues in the CDR3. DNA for the CDR3: TGTGCCAGCAGCACCCGACTAGCGGGAGGGCGATACAATGAGCAGTTCTTC. Protein: CASSTRLAGGRYNEQFF.

A few counts support this clonotype. The J gene is TRBJ2-2, the V gene TRBV28, with 13 bases that match TRBD2. The V gene end was trimmed by 8 bases and the J gene end by 4 bases; junction bases not matched to a gene: 7. The CDR3 loop spans 16 amino acids. In germline, CDR1 is MDHEN, CDR2 SYDVKM. CDR3 in DNA: TGTGCCAGCGGACTAGCGGGAGTAGAAGGCACCGGGGAGCTGTTTTTT. Amino acid sequence: CASGLAGVEGTGELFF.